Sequencing of this T cell receptor (beta chain) was carried out in a study of T cells after yellow fever vaccination. The study, taken as a whole, reports: Overall, a small share of clonotypes was seen in both CD4 and CD8 compartments.

TCRdb redid the calling of the 5' RACE reads with MiXCR, one entry per CDR3 protein. The sample lists under 70,000 distinct CDR3 sequences, roughly 7.4% occurring once. J gave up 3 bases and V 8 bases, and 10 bases lay outside the gene matches. The CDR3 has 15 residues. With respect to this clonotype: Its antigen is not known.

J is TRBJ2-1 and V is TRBV12-3 or TRBV12-4; 7 bases agree with TRBD2. Sequencing used CD8+ T cells sorted from PBMCs, obtained on the day of the first yellow fever vaccination. The receptor comes from a man younger than 35 who received the YFV17D yellow fever vaccine. This CDR3 is CASSPAGEGYNEQFF. For the CDR3, the DNA is TGTGCCAGCTCACCGGCGGGGGAGGGCTACAATGAGCAGTTCTTC.